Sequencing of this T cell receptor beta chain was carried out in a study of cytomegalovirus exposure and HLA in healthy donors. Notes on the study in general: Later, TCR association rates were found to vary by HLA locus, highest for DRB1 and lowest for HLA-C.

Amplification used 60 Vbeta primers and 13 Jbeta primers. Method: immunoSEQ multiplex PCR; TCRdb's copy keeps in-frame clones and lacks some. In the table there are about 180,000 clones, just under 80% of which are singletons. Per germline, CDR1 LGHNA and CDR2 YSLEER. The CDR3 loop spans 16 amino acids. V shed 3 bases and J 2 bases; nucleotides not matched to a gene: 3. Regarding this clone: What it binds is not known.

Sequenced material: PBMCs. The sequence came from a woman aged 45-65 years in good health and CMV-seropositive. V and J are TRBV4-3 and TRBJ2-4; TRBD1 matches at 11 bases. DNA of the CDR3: TGCGCCAGCAGCCAGGGACAGGGGGAGTCCAAAAACATTCAGTACTTC. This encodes CASSQGQGESKNIQYF.